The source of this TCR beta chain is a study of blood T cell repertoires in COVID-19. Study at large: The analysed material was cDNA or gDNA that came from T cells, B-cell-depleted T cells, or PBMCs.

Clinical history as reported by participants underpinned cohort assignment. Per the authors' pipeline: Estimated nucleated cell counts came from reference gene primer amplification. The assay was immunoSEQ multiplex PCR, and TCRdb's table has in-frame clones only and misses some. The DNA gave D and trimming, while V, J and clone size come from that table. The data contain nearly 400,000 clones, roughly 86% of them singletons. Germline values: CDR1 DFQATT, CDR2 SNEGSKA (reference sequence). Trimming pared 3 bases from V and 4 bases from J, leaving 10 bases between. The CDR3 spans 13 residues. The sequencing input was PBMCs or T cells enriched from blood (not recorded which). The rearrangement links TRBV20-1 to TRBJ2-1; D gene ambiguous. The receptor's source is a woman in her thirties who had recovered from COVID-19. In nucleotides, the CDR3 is TGCAGTGCTAGTAGAGGATGGTACAATGAGCAGTTCTTC. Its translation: CSASRGWYNEQFF.